This T cell receptor (beta chain) derives from a study of T-cell reconstitution after alpha-beta-depleted transplantation in children. Regarding the study as a whole: Fresh T-cell production supplied most of the T-cell counts and diversity seen one year after transplant. Expanded clones from the graft, numbering several hundred, reportedly supplied alpha-beta T cells about two months after transplant.

This clonotype was counted between two and nine times. Its antigen is unknown. V lost 2 bases, J lost 0 bases, and 12 bases lay in between. Germline CDR1 reads SGHRS; CDR2 reads YFSETQ. There are 16 residues in the CDR3. The TCRbeta library incorporated unique molecular identifiers. TCRdb passed the PCR reads through MiXCR, listing each CDR3 protein once. There are about a million distinct CDR3 sequences in the sample; roughly 29% occur only once, and roughly 28% lies in the top ten. The rearrangement joins TRBV5-1 to TRBJ1-3; D uncertain. This sequence was found in a boy in the first two years of life who had a stem cell transplant for SCID, so the T cells may come from the graft donor. Material: PBMCs, mostly from graft donor cells, obtained 360 days after TCRalphabeta/CD19-depleted stem cell transplant. CDR3 protein: CASSLNSAASGNTIYF. As DNA, the CDR3 is TGCGCCAGCAGCTTAAACTCAGCGGCCTCTGGAAACACCATATATTTT.